The rows below give T cell receptor beta chains drawn from one sample of a study of blood T cell repertoires in COVID-19. The method was immunoSEQ multiplex PCR; TCRdb's version includes in-frame clones alone and lacks a portion of them. The sample comprises about 300,000 clones, roughly 83% of which are singletons, and 1.5% to 2% rests with the top ten. Sequenced sample: peripheral blood. Receptors originate from a woman in her forties or fifties with acute or convalescent COVID-19. The CDR3 runs from the conserved cysteine through the conserved F or W. Each record gives: clone size, J gene, D gene, V gene, CDR3 DNA, CDR3 protein. The D gene is left open where the match is weak. Clone sizes are given selectively: once, few, many, or a class where the clone is expanded.

>-|TRBJ1-1|-|TRBV19
TGTGCCTCCACCAGAAGGTCAGGAGGGTCCACTGAAGCTTTCTTT
CASTRRSGGSTEAFF
>-|TRBJ1-2|TRBD1|TRBV7-9
TGTGCCAGCAGCTCTAGACAGGGCAACTATGGCTACACCTTC
CASSSRQGNYGYTF
>-|TRBJ2-1|-|TRBV18
TGTGCCAGCTCCGCGGCGCTAGCGTCTATGTCCTACAATGAGCAGTTCTTC
CASSAALASMSYNEQFF
>-|TRBJ2-1|-|TRBV7-2
TGTGCCAGCAGCTGGGGGGCCTACAATGAGCAGTTCTTC
CASSWGAYNEQFF
>-|TRBJ1-4|-|TRBV7-6
TGTGCCAGCAGCTCGGTCACAGGGAACGAAAAACTGTTTTTT
CASSSVTGNEKLFF
>-|TRBJ2-1|TRBD1|TRBV11-2
TGTGCCAGCAGCTTATTGGGACAGGGGTGGGATGAGCAGTTCTTC
CASSLLGQGWDEQFF
>-|TRBJ2-1|-|TRBV29-1
TGCAGCGTTGCCACAATAGCAGCTGGTGAGCAGTTCTTC
CSVATIAAGEQFF
>-|TRBJ1-1|-|TRBV9
TGTGCCAGCAGCGTAGGCGGGGGGCAGGCTTTCTTT
CASSVGGGQAFF
>-|TRBJ2-6|TRBD1|TRBV5-1
TGCGCCAGCAGCTTGCGAGGGGGCCGCGGTGGGGCCAACGTCCTGACTTTC
CASSLRGGRGGANVLTF
>few|TRBJ2-7|-|TRBV12-3/TRBV12-4
TGTGCCAGCACCGGGGATTACGAGCAGTACTTC
CASTGDYEQYF
>-|TRBJ2-7|-|TRBV24-1
TGTGCCACCAGTGAAGCTACAGGGAGTGGGTCCTACGAGCAGTACTTC
CATSEATGSGSYEQYF
>-|TRBJ1-1|TRBD1|TRBV15
TGTGCCACCAGCAGAGGGTCTGGACAGGGGGGTACTGAAGCTTTCTTT
CATSRGSGQGGTEAFF
>-|TRBJ1-2|TRBD1|TRBV6-1
TGTGCCAGCAGTGAAAGGGACAGGGATGGCTACACCTTC
CASSERDRDGYTF
>once|TRBJ2-7|-|TRBV11-3
TGTGCCAGCAGCTTAGATGGACACACCTACGAGCAGTACTTC
CASSLDGHTYEQYF
>few|TRBJ2-4|TRBD2|TRBV9
TGTGCCAGCAGCGACGGGACTAGCGGGAGTGGGAGAGCCAAAAACATTCAGTACTTC
CASSDGTSGSGRAKNIQYF
>-|TRBJ2-5|-|TRBV7-9
TGTGCCAGCAGCTTAGGCCCCCCGAGTACCCCGGGGACCCAGTACTTC
CASSLGPPSTPGTQYF
>-|TRBJ1-2|-|TRBV28
TGTGCCAGCAGTCCACACAACGGGGGGGGCTATGGCTACACCTTC
CASSPHNGGGYGYTF
>-|TRBJ2-7|-|TRBV20-1
TGCAGTGCTAGTGCACTAGCTTACGAGCAGTACTTC
CSASALAYEQYF
>-|TRBJ2-1|TRBD1|TRBV29-1
TGCAGCGTTGACCGCCGGGACAGGGGTAGGAGTGAGCAGTTCTTC
CSVDRRDRGRSEQFF
>few|TRBJ2-1|TRBD2|TRBV5-1
TGCGCCAGCAGCTACGGACTAGCGGGGGGAACCTACAATGAGCAGTTCTTC
CASSYGLAGGTYNEQFF